This TCR beta chain was documented in a study of blood T cell repertoires in COVID-19. Whole-study context: Nucleic acid was either cDNA or gDNA, and it came from T cells, B-cell-depleted T cells, or PBMCs.

Only in-frame clones appear in the TCRdb table, and some are missing; sequencing was by immunoSEQ multiplex PCR. The sample has 200,000 to 300,000 clones; approximately 88% are singletons. The clonotype originates from a woman between 40 and 55 years old with acute COVID-19. The sequencing sample was made of PBMCs or T cells enriched from blood (not recorded which).

The CDR3 spells CAWSPWRVSNYGYTF. CDR3 DNA: TGTGCCTGGAGTCCATGGCGGGTCTCTAACTATGGCTACACCTTC. The J gene is TRBJ1-2, the V gene TRBV30; D gene unclear. Germline-derived CDR1 and CDR2 are GTSNPN and SVGIG (reference sequence). V lost 2 bases, J lost 0 bases, and 13 bases lay in between. This CDR3 contains 15 residues.